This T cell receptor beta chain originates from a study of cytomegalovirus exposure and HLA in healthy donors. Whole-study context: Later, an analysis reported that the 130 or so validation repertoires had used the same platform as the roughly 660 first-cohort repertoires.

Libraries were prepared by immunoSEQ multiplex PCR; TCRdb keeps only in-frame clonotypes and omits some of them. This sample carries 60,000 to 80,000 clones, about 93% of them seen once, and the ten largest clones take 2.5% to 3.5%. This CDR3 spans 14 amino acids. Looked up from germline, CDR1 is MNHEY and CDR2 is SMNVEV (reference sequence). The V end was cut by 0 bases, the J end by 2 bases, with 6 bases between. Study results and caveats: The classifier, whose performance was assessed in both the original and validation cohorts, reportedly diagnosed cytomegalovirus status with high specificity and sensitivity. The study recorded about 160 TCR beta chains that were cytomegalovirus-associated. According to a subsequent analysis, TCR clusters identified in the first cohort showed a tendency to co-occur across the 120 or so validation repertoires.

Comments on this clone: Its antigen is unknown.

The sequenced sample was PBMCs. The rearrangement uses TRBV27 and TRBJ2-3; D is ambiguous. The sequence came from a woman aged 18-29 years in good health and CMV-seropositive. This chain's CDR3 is CASSLSAPTDTQYF. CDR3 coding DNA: TGTGCCAGCAGTTTATCTGCGCCCACAGATACGCAGTATTTT.